This T cell receptor beta chain originates from a study of human thymus T cells. Study findings and constraints: Apparent bias marked the V and J gene usage of thymic and blood repertoires. Unrelated individuals reportedly shared highly overlapping thymic TCR repertoires.

Concerning this clone: What it binds is unknown.

The repertoire was sequenced with immunoSEQ multiplex PCR; TCRdb's copy has only in-frame clones and lacks some. The sample lists tens of thousands of clones, 95% occurring once. Resected material from corrective heart surgery provided the thymus tissue analysed. Having surgery to correct congenital heart defects, healthy Finnish infants acted as the donors. The V gene's germline CDR1 is MNHEY and CDR2 SMNVEV (reference sequence). The CDR3 contains 15 residues. V was trimmed by 5 bases and J by 6 bases, leaving 19 bases between them. The clonotype comes from a girl under three years old with a congenital heart defect but otherwise immunologically healthy. This chain joins TRBV27 and TRBJ1-2, with D possibly being TRBD1 (5 bases). The sequencing sample was made of thymus tissue. In DNA, the CDR3 is TGTGCCAGCAGTACCATCGGGACCGCGAGGGATGGCTACACCTTC. Its translation: CASSTIGTARDGYTF.